The 17 T cell receptor beta chains below come from one sample, sequenced in a study of cytomegalovirus exposure and HLA in healthy donors. Researchers ran the PCR with 60 Vbeta and 13 Jbeta primers. The data were produced by immunoSEQ multiplex PCR, yet TCRdb's version contains in-frame clones alone and is incomplete. The sample table sets out some 72,000 clones. Sequenced material: PBMCs. These receptors came from a man aged 25 to 40 in good health and CMV-seronegative.

V gene TRBV25-1 combines with J gene TRBJ1-6; 8 bases are a match to TRBD1. Trimming took 1 base from V and 6 from J; bases not matched to a gene: 8. The CDR3 consists of 17 residues. Germline CDR1 MGHDK, CDR2 SYGVNS. CDR3 sequence reads: CASSESGRGRLNSPLHF. CDR3 DNA: TGTGCCAGCAGTGAATCCGGCAGGGGGCGTCTTAATTCACCCCTCCACTTT.

The rearrangement uses TRBV2 and TRBJ2-7, with D possibly matching TRBD2 (7 bases). The CDR3 has 15 residues. Germline V CDR1 and CDR2: SNHLY, FYNNEI. Trimming shortened V by 7 bases and J by 6 bases, and 22 bases separated the two germline ends. CDR3 DNA sequence: TGTGCCAGCACTCTAAACGGGCAGGGGAGGGCCGAGCAGTACTTC. Protein product: CASTLNGQGRAEQYF. Full variable domain (remainder filled in from reference TRBV2 and TRBJ2-7): EPEVTQTPSHQVTQMGQEVILRCVPISNHLYFYWYRQILGQKVEFLVSFYNNEISEKSEIFDDQFSVERPDGSNFTLKIRSTKLEDSAMYFCASTLNGQGRAEQYFGPGTRLTVT.

The V and J genes are TRBV6-1 and TRBJ1-5, with a weak D call TRBD1 (6 bases). This CDR3 has 12 residues. V dropped 10 bases and J dropped 3 bases, with 10 bases sitting between them. Germline CDR1 reads MNHNS; CDR2 reads SASEGT. CDR3: CATQGFNQPQHF. CDR3 nucleotides: TGTGCCACACAGGGCTTCAATCAGCCCCAGCATTTT.

The chain has TRBV7-8 and TRBJ2-2, with TRBD2 matching 10 bases. V shed 3 bases, J shed 6 bases, and the junction held 10 bases outside the gene matches. The CDR3 sequence is 17 residues long. Germline CDR1 reads SGHVS; CDR2 reads FQNEAQ. Here the CDR3 reads CASSLYMSGRVAGELFF. The DNA for the CDR3 is TGTGCCAGCAGCTTGTATATGAGCGGGAGGGTTGCCGGGGAGCTGTTTTTT.

The chain couples TRBV2 to TRBJ2-5; possible D gene TRBD2, 7 bases. Trimming cost V 2 bases and J 5 bases, with 18 bases left between them. Germline-derived CDR1 and CDR2 are SNHLY and FYNNEI. The CDR3 has 16 amino acids. CDR3 region: CASSESPGVGGETQYF. As DNA, the CDR3 is TGTGCCAGCAGTGAAAGTCCAGGGGTGGGGGGGGAGACCCAGTACTTC. Combining the CDR3 with reference TRBV2 and TRBJ2-5 gives the whole variable domain EPEVTQTPSHQVTQMGQEVILRCVPISNHLYFYWYRQILGQKVEFLVSFYNNEISEKSEIFDDQFSVERPDGSNFTLKIRSTKLEDSAMYFCASSESPGVGGETQYFGPGTRLLVL.

The rearrangement uses TRBV27 and TRBJ2-1; TRBD2 matches at 7 bases. V shed 4 bases and J 4 bases; nucleotides not matched to a gene: 1. This CDR3 spans 13 amino acids. From germline, CDR1 is MNHEY and CDR2 SMNVEV (reference sequence). Here the CDR3 reads CASSSRGYNEQFF. The CDR3 region has the DNA TGTGCCAGCAGTTCGCGGGGGTACAATGAGCAGTTCTTC.

CDR3 residues: CASRVDRGDEQYF. CDR3 in DNA: TGTGCCAGCAGAGTCGACAGGGGGGACGAGCAGTACTTC. The chain links TRBV28 to TRBJ2-7; 9 bases line up with TRBD1. The CDR3 runs to 13 residues. With V trimmed by 6 bases and J by 5 bases, 5 bases remained unmatched. Germline lookup yields CDR1 MDHEN and CDR2 SYDVKM.

This rearrangement joins TRBV19 to TRBJ1-1; D remains ambiguous. The CDR3 covers 16 residues. Germline CDR1 and CDR2: LNHDA and SQIVND (reference sequence). Trimming cost V 11 bases and J 0 bases, with 22 bases left between them. The CDR3 DNA sequence: TGTGCCTCTAAAACCTGGTTGGCAGACATGAACACTGAAGCTTTCTTT. This encodes CASKTWLADMNTEAFF.

The J gene is TRBJ1-5, the V gene TRBV13, with 7 bases identical to TRBD1. After removal of 5 bases from V and 6 bases from J, the junction contained 7 bases not matched to a gene. This CDR3 is 14 amino acids long. Germline-derived CDR1 and CDR2 are PRHDT and FYEKMQ (reference sequence). DNA for the CDR3: TGTGCCAGCAGCCAGGGACAGATACTTCAGCCCCAGCATTTT. This sequence encodes CASSQGQILQPQHF.

The V and J genes are TRBV27 and TRBJ2-7, with D possibly matching TRBD1 (6 bases). V was clipped by 7 bases and J by 6 bases, with 16 bases between them. This CDR3 has 13 amino acids. From germline, CDR1 is MNHEY and CDR2 SMNVEV (reference sequence). CDR3 coding DNA: TGTGCCAGCACCCCCCAGGGGCAAAGCGAGCAGTACTTC. It is translated as CASTPQGQSEQYF.

The V call is TRBV4-1, the J call TRBJ2-1, with TRBD2 matching over 10 bases. CDR3 length equals 15 residues. Per germline, CDR1 MGHRA and CDR2 YSYEKL. The junction had 7 bases not matched to a gene; V was cut back by 1 base and J by 10 bases. This chain's CDR3 is CASSQVLAGVREQFF. CDR3 nucleotide sequence: TGCGCCAGCAGCCAAGTGCTAGCGGGAGTTCGGGAGCAGTTCTTC.

CDR3 protein: CASRPMTGGVSGANVLTF. In DNA form, the CDR3 reads TGTGCCAGCAGGCCGATGACAGGGGGCGTATCTGGGGCCAACGTCCTGACTTTC. The rearrangement joins TRBV14 to TRBJ2-6; 10 positions match TRBD1. The junction had 9 bases not matched to a gene; V was cut back by 6 bases and J by 1 base. The CDR3 covers 18 residues. Germline V CDR1 and CDR2: SGHDN, FVKESK.

This rearrangement joins TRBV7-2 to TRBJ1-5; tentative D call: TRBD1 (6 bases). The V and J ends lost 4 bases and 5 bases respectively, with 12 bases between them. Per germline, CDR1 SGHTA and CDR2 FQGNSA. This CDR3 is 14 amino acids long. The CDR3 spells CASSSLSGDQPQHF. CDR3 nucleotides: TGTGCCAGCAGCTCTTTATCAGGGGATCAGCCCCAGCATTTT.

The rearrangement uses TRBV30 and TRBJ1-2; 8 bases align to TRBD1. The V and J ends lost 0 bases and 4 bases, in that order; junction bases with no gene match: 1. CDR1 is GTSNPN and CDR2 is SVGIG in the germline V gene (reference sequence). There are 13 residues in the CDR3. CDR3 sequence (DNA): TGTGCCTGGAGTGTACAGGGGGTCTATGGCTACACCTTC. The encoded protein is CAWSVQGVYGYTF.

The J gene is TRBJ2-7, the V gene TRBV7-2, with D perhaps TRBD1 (5 bases). V dropped 7 bases and J dropped 2 bases, with 12 bases sitting between them. Germline-derived CDR1 and CDR2 are SGHTA and FQGNSA. This CDR3 is 13 amino acids long. This CDR3 is CASTQGAPYEQYF. CDR3 DNA sequence: TGTGCCAGCACCCAAGGGGCTCCCTACGAGCAGTACTTC.

J is TRBJ2-7 and V is TRBV2; possibly TRBD1 for D (5 bases). This CDR3 region has 14 residues. The V end lost 2 bases, the J end lost 5 bases, and 13 bases lay between the germline ends. Germline assignment: CDR1 SNHLY and CDR2 FYNNEI. Here the CDR3 reads CASSEQGLDDEQYF. The CDR3 DNA is TGTGCCAGCAGTGAACAGGGTTTAGACGACGAGCAGTACTTC.

V is TRBV19 and J is TRBJ1-1; D is uncertain. Germline V gene sequence: CDR1 LNHDA, CDR2 SQIVND (reference sequence). The length of the CDR3 is 11 residues. V lost 9 bases and J 8 bases, leaving 13 bases between the germline ends. The CDR3 DNA is TGTGCCAGACGCAAGAAAGAGGAAGCTTTCTTT. It specifies CARRKKEEAFF.